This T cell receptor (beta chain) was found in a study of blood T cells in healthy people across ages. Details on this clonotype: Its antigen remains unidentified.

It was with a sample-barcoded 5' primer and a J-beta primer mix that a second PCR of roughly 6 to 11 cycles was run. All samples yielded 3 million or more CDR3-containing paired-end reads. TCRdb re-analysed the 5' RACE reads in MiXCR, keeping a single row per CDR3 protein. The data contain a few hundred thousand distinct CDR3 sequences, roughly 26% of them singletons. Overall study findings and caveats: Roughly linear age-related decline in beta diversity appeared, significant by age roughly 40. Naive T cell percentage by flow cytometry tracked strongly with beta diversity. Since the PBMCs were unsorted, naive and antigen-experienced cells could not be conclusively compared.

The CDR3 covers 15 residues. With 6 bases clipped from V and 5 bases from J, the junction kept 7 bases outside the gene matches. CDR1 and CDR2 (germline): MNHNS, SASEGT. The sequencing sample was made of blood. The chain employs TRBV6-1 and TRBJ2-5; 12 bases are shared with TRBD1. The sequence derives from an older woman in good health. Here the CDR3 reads CASSSGTGGQETQYF. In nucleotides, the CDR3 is TGTGCCAGCAGCAGTGGGACAGGGGGCCAGGAGACCCAGTACTTC.